This T cell receptor beta chain was profiled in a study of read filtering for tumor transcriptome and immune sequencing. Study-wide findings and caveats: This fraction held mixed bone marrow immune cells after CD138-negative sorting. Without single-read clonotypes, shared clonotype proportions correlated more between IR-seq and RNA-seq.

From roughly 390 ng of RNA, a library with molecular barcoded alpha/delta and beta/gamma adaptors was made. TCRdb fed the reads into MiXCR, producing one record per CDR3 protein. The top ten hold 37% of the sample, which has about 45,000 distinct CDR3 sequences, approximately 19% seen once. This clonotype has only one observation. Antigen unknown. Only one base separates this from a far larger clonotype, so it likely reflects a read error. It is likely a read error, because the conserved phenylalanine at the end of the CDR3 is missing. The CDR3 runs to 16 residues. In germline, CDR1 is SGHTS, CDR2 YDEGEE. V lost 1 base, J lost 4 bases, and 17 bases lay in between.

What was sequenced was a population of CD138-negative cells sorted from bone marrow. This receptor was obtained from a donor aged 40 or older with multiple myeloma. The rearrangement uses TRBV5-8 and TRBJ1-1; a possible D gene is TRBD1 (5 bases). CDR3 region: CASSLPRDALTTEAFI. The CDR3 nucleotides are TGTGCCAGCAGCTTGCCCAGGGACGCCCTCACCACTGAAGCTTTCATT.